The 7 T cell receptor beta chains presented below share a single source sample, sequenced in a study of shared clonotypes between healthy human individuals. Libraries were prepared by immunoSEQ multiplex PCR; TCRdb keeps only in-frame clonotypes and omits some of them. The sample holds around 2.1 million clones, almost 96% seen once. Input material: naive CD4+ T cells sorted from blood. Specified subset: CD45RA+ positively selected. These receptor sequences come from a man aged 18-30 years in good health.

This clone was detected only once. The DNA of the CDR3 is TGTGCCAGCAGCTTCGATATGGACATGGGGGAGACCCAGTACTTC. It encodes CASSFDMDMGETQYF. The J gene is TRBJ2-5, the V gene TRBV5-4, with a possible D match to TRBD1 (5 bases). This CDR3 has 15 amino acids. V lost 2 bases and J lost 5, with 16 bases in between. Germline values: CDR1 SGHNT, CDR2 YYREEE (reference sequence).

This clone was seen just once. The chain carries TRBV9 and TRBJ1-3; 7 bases fit TRBD1. The ends lost 4 bases at V and 2 bases at J; junction bases unmatched: 6. Germline values: CDR1 SGDLS, CDR2 YYNGEE. This CDR3 has 15 amino acids. The CDR3 region is CASSQGDTAGNTIYF. The CDR3 DNA reads TGTGCCAGCAGCCAGGGGGACACCGCTGGAAACACCATATATTTT. Using reference TRBV9 and TRBJ1-3 for the parts outside the CDR3, the full variable domain is DSGVTQTPKHLITATGQRVTLRCSPRSGDLSVYWYQQSLDQGLQFLIQYYNGEERAKGNILERFSAQQFPDLHSELNLSSLELGDSALYFCASSQGDTAGNTIYFGEGSWLTVV.

CDR3 sequence reads: CASSRTGANYGYTF. Written as DNA, the CDR3 is TGTGCCAGCAGCCGGACAGGTGCTAACTATGGCTACACCTTC. V is TRBV14 and J is TRBJ1-2; 7 bases align to TRBD1. The CDR3 spans 14 residues. CDR1 and CDR2 from the germline V gene are SGHDN and FVKESK. With V trimmed by 4 bases and J by 0 bases, 2 bases remained unmatched. Looking up the rest from reference TRBV14 and TRBJ1-2 gives the full variable domain: EAGVTQFPSHSVIEKGQTVTLRCDPISGHDNLYWYRRVMGKEIKFLLHFVKESKQDESGMPNNRFLAERTGGTYSTLKVQPAELEDSGVYFCASSRTGANYGYTFGSGTRLTVV.

In this sample, this clone turned up once. The V gene is TRBV6-1, the J gene TRBJ2-5; maybe TRBD1 (6 bases). V was trimmed by 6 bases and J by 1 base, leaving 12 bases between them. CDR3 length: 14 amino acids. The V gene's germline CDR1 is MNHNS and CDR2 SASEGT. The CDR3 DNA reads as TGTGCCAGCAGAGAGGACAGCCTCCAAGAGACCCAGTACTTC. Translated: CASREDSLQETQYF.

Points on this clone: Other DNA sequences from this sample encode an identical CDR3 as well. V is TRBV4-1 and J is TRBJ2-7; 9 positions match TRBD1. The J segment lost 3 bases and the V segment lost 4 bases, leaving 4 bases of the junction unmatched. The CDR3 contains 14 residues. Germline lookup yields CDR1 MGHRA and CDR2 YSYEKL. CDR3 bases: TGCGCCAGCAGCCCACCGGGACAGGGCTACGAGCAGTACTTC. Translating gives CASSPPGQGYEQYF.

The rearrangement joins TRBV4-1 to TRBJ2-5; either TRBD1 or TRBD2 may fit D (7 bases each). V was clipped by 4 bases and J by 9 bases, with 27 bases between them. The CDR3 runs to 17 residues. Germline lookup yields CDR1 MGHRA and CDR2 YSYEKL. CDR3 residues: CASSLPGGDSNPSAQYF. DNA of the CDR3: TGCGCCAGCAGCCTACCAGGGGGGGACTCCAATCCATCGGCCCAGTACTTC.

The V call is TRBV9, the J call TRBJ1-4; D unresolved. CDR1 SGDLS and CDR2 YYNGEE come from the germline V gene. The CDR3 loop spans 16 amino acids. Trimming left V 5 bases short and J 0 bases short, with 14 bases between. The CDR3 bases are TGTGCCAGCAGTCGTTCGGGCGGCGCAACTAATGAAAAACTGTTTTTT. This sequence encodes CASSRSGGATNEKLFF.